This TCR beta chain originates from a study of blood T cell repertoires in COVID-19. Study overall: From the United States, Italy and Spain came samples of acute and convalescent COVID-19. T cells, B-cell-depleted T cells, or PBMCs supplied cDNA or gDNA.

The CDR3 length is 12 residues. Germline loops: CDR1 MNHEY, CDR2 SMNVEV (reference sequence). Trimming removed 4 bases at V and 6 bases at J, with 9 bases between. The authors' processing: Counts of nucleated cells, estimated from reference gene primer amplification, were obtained. The table came from immunoSEQ multiplex PCR; TCRdb's copy has only in-frame clones and leaves some out. D and trimming come from the DNA, and the V and J calls and clone size come from that table. The table includes some 150,000 clones, roughly 89% detected once. The rearrangement uses TRBV27 and TRBJ1-2; D ambiguous. The receptor comes from a woman in her fifties or sixties with active or convalescent COVID-19. Sequenced material: peripheral blood. Here the CDR3 DNA reads TGTGCCAGCAGTTCCGCTACTAATGGCTACACCTTC. Translated: CASSSATNGYTF.